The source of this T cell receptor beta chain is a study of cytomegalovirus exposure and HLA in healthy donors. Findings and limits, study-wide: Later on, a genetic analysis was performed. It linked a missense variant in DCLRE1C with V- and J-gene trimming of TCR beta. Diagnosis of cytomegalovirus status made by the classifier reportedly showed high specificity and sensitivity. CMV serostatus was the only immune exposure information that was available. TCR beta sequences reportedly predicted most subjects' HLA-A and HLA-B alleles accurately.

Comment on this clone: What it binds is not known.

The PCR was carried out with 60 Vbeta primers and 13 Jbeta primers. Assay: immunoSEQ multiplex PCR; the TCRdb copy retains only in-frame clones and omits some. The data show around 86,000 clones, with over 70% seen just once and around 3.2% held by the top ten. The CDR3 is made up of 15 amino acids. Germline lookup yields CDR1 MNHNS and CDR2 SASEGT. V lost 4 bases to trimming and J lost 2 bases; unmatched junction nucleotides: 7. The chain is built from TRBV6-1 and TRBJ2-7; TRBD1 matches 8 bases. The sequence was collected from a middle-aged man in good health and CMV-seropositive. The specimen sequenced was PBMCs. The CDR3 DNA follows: TGTGCCAGCAGTGTCACGGGACAGGTAACCTACGAGCAGTACTTC. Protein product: CASSVTGQVTYEQYF.